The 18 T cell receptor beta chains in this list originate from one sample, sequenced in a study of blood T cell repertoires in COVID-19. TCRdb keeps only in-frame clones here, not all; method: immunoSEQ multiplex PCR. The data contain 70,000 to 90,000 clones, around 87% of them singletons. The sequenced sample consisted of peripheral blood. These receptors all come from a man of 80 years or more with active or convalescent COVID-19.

The CDR3 is CASSRQGALGTEAFF. DNA for the CDR3: TGTGCCAGCAGCAGACAGGGGGCCCTCGGCACTGAAGCTTTCTTT. The chain combines TRBV7-9 with TRBJ1-1; 10 nucleotides align to TRBD1. This CDR3 region has 15 residues. V lost 5 bases to trimming and J lost 4 bases; unmatched junction nucleotides: 7. Germline CDR1 is SEHNR and CDR2 is FQNEAQ (reference sequence).

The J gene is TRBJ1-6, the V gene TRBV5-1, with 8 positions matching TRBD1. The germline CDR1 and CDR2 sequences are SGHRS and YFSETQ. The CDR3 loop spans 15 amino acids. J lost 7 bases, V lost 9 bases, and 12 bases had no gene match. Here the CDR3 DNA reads TGCGCCACCTCCCCGTGGGGACAGGAGAATTCACCCCTCCACTTT. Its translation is CATSPWGQENSPLHF.

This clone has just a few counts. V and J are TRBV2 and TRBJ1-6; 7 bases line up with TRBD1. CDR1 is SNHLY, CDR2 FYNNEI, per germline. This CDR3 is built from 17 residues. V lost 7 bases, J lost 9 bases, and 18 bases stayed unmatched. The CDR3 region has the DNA TGTGCCAGCAACCCGACCAGGGGGTCTACACAATCTTCACCCCTCCACTTT. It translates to CASNPTRGSTQSSPLHF.

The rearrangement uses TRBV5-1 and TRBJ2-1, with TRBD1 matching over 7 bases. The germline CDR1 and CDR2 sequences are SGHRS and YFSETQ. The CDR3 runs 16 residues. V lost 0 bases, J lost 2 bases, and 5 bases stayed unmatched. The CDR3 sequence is CASSLGWGQTYNEQFF. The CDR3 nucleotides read TGCGCCAGCAGCTTGGGTTGGGGACAGACCTACAATGAGCAGTTCTTC.

In DNA form, the CDR3 reads TGTGCCAGCAGCTTAGGACTCAATGAGCAGTTCTTC. Residues: CASSLGLNEQFF. The chain joins TRBV7-2 to TRBJ2-1; D is unresolved. V dropped 1 base and J dropped 6 bases, with 4 bases sitting between them. CDR1 is SGHTA and CDR2 is FQGNSA in the germline V gene. The CDR3 consists of 12 residues.

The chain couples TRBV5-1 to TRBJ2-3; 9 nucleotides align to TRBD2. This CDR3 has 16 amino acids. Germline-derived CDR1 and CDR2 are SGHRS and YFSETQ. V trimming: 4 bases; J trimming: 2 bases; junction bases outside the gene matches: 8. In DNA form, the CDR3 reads TGCGCCAGCAGCACCGGGACTAGCAGATTCACAGATACGCAGTATTTT. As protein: CASSTGTSRFTDTQYF.

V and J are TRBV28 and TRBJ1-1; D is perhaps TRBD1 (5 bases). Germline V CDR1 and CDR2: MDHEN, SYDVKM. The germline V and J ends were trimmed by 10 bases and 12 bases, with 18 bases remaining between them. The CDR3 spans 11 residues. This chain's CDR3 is CAITRGGSPFF. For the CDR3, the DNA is TGTGCCATCACTCGGGGGGGGTCTCCTTTCTTT.

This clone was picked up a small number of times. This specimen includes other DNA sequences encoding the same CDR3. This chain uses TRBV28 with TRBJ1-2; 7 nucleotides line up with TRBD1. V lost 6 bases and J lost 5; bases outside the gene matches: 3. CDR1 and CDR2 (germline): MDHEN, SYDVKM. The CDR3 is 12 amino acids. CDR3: CASSPRGYGYTF. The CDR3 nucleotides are TGTGCCAGCAGCCCCAGGGGGTATGGCTACACCTTC.

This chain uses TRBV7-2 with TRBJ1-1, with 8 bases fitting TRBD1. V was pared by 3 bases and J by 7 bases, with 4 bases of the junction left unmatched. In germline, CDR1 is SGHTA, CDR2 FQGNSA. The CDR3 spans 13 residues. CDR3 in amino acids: CASSFGTGYEAFF. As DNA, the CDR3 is TGTGCCAGCAGCTTCGGGACAGGCTATGAAGCTTTCTTT.

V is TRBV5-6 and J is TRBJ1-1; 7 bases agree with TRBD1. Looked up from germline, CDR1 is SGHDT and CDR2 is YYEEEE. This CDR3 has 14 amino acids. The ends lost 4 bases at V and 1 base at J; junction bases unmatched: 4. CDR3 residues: CASSPRDRNTEAFF. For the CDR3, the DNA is TGTGCCAGCAGCCCCCGGGACAGGAACACTGAAGCTTTCTTT.

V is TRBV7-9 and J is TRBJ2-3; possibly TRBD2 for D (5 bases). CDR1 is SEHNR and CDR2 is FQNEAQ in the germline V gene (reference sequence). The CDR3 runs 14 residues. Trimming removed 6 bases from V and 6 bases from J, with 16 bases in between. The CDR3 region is CASRVLAPPDTQYF. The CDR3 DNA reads TGTGCCAGCAGGGTGCTAGCCCCCCCGGATACGCAGTATTTT.

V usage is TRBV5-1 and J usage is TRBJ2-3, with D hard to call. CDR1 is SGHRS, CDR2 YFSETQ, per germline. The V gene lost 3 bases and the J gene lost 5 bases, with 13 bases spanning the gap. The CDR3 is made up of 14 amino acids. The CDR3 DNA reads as TGCGCCAGCAGCTCTAGACCGACGGAAGATACGCAGTATTTT. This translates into CASSSRPTEDTQYF.

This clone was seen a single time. CDR3 amino acids: CASSHPGTDYTGELFF. The CDR3 DNA reads as TGCGCCAGCAGCCACCCCGGGACAGACTACACCGGGGAGCTGTTTTTT. The V gene is TRBV4-1, the J gene TRBJ2-2; 7 nucleotides align to TRBD1. Looked up from germline, CDR1 is MGHRA and CDR2 is YSYEKL. J gave up 3 bases and V 3 bases, and 7 bases lay outside the gene matches. This CDR3 has 16 residues.

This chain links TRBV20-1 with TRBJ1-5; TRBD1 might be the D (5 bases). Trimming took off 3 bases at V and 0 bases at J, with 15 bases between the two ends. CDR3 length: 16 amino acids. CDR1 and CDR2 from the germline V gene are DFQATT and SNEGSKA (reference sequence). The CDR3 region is CSASPMGGYSNQPQHF. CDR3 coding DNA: TGCAGTGCTAGTCCTATGGGGGGGTATAGCAATCAGCCCCAGCATTTT.

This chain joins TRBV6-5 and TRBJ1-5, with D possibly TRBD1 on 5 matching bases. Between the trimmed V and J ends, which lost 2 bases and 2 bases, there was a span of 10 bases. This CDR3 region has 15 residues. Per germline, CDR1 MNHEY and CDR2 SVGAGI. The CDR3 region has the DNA TGTGCCAGCAGTTACCGAAGGGGTGGCAATCAGCCCCAGCATTTT. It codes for CASSYRRGGNQPQHF.

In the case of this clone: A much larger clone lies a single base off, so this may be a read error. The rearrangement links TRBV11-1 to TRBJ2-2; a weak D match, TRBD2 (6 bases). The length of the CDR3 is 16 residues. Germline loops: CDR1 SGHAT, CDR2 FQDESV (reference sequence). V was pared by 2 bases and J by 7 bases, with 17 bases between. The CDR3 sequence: CASSLSGLCGLGELFF. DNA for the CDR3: TGTGCCAGCAGCTTAAGCGGGCTATGCGGGCTCGGGGAGCTGTTTTTT.

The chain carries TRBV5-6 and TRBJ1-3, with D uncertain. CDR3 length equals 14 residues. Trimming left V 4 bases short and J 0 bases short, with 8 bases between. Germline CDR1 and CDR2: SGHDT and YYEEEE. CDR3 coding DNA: TGTGCCAGCAGCGTAAAAAACTCTGGAAACACCATATATTTT. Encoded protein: CASSVKNSGNTIYF.

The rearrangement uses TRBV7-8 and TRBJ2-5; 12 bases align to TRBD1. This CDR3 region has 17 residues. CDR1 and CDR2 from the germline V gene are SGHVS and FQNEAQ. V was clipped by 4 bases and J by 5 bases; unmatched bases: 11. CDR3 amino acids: CASSSQPGQGAGETQYF. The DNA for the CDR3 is TGTGCCAGCAGCTCCCAACCGGGACAGGGGGCCGGGGAGACCCAGTACTTC.